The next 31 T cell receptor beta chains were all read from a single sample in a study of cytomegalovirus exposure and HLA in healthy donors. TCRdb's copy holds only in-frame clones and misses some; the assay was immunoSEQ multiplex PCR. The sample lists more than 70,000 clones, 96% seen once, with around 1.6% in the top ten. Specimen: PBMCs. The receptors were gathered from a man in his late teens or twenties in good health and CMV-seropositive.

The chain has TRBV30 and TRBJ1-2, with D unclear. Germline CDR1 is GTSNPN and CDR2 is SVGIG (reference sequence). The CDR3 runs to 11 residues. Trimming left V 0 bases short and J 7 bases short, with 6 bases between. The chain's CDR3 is CAWSVLGGYTF. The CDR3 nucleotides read TGTGCCTGGAGTGTACTCGGTGGCTACACCTTC.

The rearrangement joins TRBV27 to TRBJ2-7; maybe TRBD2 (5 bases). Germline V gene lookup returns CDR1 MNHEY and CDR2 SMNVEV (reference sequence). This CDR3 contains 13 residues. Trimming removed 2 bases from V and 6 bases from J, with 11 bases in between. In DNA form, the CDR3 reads TGTGCCAGCAGTTTAGATAGCGCCTCCGAGCAGTACTTC. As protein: CASSLDSASEQYF.

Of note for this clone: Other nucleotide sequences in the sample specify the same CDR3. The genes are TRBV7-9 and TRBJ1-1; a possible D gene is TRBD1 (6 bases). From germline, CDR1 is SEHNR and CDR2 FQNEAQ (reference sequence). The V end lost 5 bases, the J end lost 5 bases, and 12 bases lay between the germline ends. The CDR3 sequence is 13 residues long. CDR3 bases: TGTGCCAGCAGCCGCAGGGGATCGACTGAAGCTTTCTTT. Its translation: CASSRRGSTEAFF.

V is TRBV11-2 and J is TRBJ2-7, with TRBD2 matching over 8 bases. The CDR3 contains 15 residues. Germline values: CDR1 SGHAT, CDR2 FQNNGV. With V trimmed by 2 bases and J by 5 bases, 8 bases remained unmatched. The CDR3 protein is CASSLFGGGTDEQYF. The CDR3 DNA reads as TGTGCCAGCAGCTTATTTGGCGGGGGGACGGACGAGCAGTACTTC.

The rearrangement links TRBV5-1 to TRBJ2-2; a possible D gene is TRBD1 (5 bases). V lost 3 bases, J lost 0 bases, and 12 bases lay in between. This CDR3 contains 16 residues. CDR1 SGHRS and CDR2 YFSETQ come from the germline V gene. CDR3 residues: CASSWAGISNTGELFF. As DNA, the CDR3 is TGCGCCAGCAGCTGGGCAGGGATCTCGAACACCGGGGAGCTGTTTTTT.

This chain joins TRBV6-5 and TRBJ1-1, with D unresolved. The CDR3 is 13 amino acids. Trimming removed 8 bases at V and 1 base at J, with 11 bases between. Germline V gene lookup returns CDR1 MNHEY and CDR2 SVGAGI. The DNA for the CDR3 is TGTGCCAGCGGCCCACGGGGGAACACTGAAGCTTTCTTT. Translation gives CASGPRGNTEAFF.

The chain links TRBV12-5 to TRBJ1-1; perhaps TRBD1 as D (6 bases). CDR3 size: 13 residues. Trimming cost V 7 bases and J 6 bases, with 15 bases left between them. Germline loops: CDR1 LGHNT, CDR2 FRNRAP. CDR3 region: CASAMQTGPEAFF. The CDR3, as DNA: TGTGCTAGTGCCATGCAGACAGGCCCTGAAGCTTTCTTT.

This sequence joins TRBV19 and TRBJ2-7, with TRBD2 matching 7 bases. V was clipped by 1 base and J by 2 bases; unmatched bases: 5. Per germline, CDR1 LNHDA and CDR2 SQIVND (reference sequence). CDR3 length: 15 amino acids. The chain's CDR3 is CASSIGLGGTYEQYF. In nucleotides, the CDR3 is TGTGCCAGTAGTATAGGACTCGGGGGGACCTACGAGCAGTACTTC.

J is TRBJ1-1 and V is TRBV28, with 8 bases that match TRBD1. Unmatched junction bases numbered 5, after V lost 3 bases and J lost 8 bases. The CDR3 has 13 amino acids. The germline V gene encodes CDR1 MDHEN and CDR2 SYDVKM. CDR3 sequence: CASSLPGGLEAFF. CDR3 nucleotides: TGTGCCAGCAGTTTGCCAGGGGGCTTGGAAGCTTTCTTT.

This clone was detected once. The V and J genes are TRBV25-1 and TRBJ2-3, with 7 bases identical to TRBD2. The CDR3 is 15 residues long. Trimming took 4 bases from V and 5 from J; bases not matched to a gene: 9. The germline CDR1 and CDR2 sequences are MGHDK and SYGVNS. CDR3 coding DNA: TGTGCCAGCAGTGGGGGAGGGGCGGGAGAAGATACGCAGTATTTT. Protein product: CASSGGGAGEDTQYF.

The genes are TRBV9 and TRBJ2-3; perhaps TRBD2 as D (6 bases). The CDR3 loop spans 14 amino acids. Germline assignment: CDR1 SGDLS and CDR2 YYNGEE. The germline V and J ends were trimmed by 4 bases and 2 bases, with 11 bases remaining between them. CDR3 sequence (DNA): TGTGCCAGCAGCTCGGGACTTTCCACAGATACGCAGTATTTT. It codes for CASSSGLSTDTQYF. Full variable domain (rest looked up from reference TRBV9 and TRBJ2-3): DSGVTQTPKHLITATGQRVTLRCSPRSGDLSVYWYQQSLDQGLQFLIQYYNGEERAKGNILERFSAQQFPDLHSELNLSSLELGDSALYFCASSSGLSTDTQYFGPGTRLTVL.

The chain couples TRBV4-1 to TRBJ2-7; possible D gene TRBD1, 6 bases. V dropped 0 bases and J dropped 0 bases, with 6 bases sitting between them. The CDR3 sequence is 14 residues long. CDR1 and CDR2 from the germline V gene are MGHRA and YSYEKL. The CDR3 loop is CASSQDRGSYEQYF. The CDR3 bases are TGCGCCAGCAGCCAAGACAGGGGCTCCTACGAGCAGTACTTC.

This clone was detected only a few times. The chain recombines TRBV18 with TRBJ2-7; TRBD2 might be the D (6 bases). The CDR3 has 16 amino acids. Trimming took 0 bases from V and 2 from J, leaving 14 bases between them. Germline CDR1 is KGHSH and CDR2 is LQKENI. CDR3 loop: CASSPPGGRLTYEQYF. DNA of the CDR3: TGTGCCAGCTCACCACCGGGGGGACGGCTTACCTACGAGCAGTACTTC.

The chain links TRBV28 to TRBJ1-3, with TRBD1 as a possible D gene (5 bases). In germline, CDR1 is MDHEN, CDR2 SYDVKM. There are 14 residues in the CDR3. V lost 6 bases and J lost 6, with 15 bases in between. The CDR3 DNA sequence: TGTGCCAGCAGCCCGGGTACGGGGGTAAACACCATATATTTT. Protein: CASSPGTGVNTIYF.

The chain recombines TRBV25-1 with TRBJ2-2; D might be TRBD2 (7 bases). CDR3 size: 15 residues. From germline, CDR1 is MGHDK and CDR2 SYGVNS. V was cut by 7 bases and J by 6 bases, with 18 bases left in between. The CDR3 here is CASTEGGVGSGELFF. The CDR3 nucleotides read TGTGCCAGCACGGAGGGGGGGGTTGGGTCCGGGGAGCTGTTTTTT.

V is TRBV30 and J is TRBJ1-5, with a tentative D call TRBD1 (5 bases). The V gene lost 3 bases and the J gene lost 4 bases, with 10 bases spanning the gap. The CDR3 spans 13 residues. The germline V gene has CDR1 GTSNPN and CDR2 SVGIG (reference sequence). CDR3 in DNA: TGTGCCTGGAGCGGGGGTGGAAATCAGCCCCAGCATTTT. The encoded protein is CAWSGGGNQPQHF.

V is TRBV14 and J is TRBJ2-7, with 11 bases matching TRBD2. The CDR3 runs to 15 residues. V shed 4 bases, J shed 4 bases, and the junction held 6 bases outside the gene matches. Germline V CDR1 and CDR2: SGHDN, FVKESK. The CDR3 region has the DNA TGTGCCAGCAGCCGGTTTAGCGGGAGGGGATACGAGCAGTACTTC. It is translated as CASSRFSGRGYEQYF.

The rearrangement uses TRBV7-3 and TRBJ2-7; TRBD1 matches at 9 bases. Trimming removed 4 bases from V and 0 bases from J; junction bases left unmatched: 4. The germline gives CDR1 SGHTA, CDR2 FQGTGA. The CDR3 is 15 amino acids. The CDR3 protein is CASSWGTGTSYEQYF. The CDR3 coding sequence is TGTGCCAGCAGCTGGGGGACAGGGACCTCCTACGAGCAGTACTTC.

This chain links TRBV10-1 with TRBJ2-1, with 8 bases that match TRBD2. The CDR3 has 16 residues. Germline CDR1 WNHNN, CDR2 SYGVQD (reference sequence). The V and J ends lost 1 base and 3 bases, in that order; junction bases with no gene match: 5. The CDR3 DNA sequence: TGCGCCAGCAGTGAGTACCGGACTAGCCTCTACAATGAGCAGTTCTTC. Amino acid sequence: CASSEYRTSLYNEQFF.

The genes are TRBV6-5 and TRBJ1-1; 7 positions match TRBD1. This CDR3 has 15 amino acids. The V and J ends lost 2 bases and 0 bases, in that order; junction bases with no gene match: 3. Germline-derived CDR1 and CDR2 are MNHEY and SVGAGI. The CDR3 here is CASSYAGQVNTEAFF. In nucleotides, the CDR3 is TGTGCCAGCAGTTACGCCGGACAGGTGAACACTGAAGCTTTCTTT.

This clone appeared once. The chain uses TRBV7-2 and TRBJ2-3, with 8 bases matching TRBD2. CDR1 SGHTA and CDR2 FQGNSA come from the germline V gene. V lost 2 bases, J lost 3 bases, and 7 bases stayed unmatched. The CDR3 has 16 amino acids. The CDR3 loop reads CASSLPGGPGTDTQYF. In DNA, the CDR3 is TGTGCCAGCAGCTTACCGGGAGGGCCTGGGACAGATACGCAGTATTTT.

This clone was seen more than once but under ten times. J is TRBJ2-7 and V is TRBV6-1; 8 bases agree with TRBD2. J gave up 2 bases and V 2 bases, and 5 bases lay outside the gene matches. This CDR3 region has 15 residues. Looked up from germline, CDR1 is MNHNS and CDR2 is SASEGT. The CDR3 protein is CASSELLADAYEQYF. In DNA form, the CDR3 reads TGTGCCAGCAGTGAATTACTAGCGGACGCCTACGAGCAGTACTTC.

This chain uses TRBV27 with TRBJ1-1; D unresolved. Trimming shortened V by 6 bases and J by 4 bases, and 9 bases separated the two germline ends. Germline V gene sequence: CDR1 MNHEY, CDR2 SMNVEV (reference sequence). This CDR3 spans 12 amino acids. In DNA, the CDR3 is TGTGCCAGCAGCCGAGGCGGCACTGAAGCTTTCTTT. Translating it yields CASSRGGTEAFF.

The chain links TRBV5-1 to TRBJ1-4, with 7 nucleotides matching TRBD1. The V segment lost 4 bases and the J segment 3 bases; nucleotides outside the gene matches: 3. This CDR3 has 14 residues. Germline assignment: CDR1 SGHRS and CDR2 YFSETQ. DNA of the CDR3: TGCGCCAGCAGCACCGGGACAGCTAATGAAAAACTGTTTTTT. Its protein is CASSTGTANEKLFF.

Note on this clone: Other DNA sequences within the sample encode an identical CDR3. The CDR3, as DNA: TGTGCCAGCAGCCCGCTCGGGACTAGCGGAGGCCGCGAGCAGTACTTC. Translating it yields CASSPLGTSGGREQYF. The chain uses TRBV7-6 and TRBJ2-7; the match to TRBD2 covers 11 bases. V lost 5 bases, J lost 6 bases, and 12 bases stayed unmatched. Germline CDR1 SGHVS, CDR2 FNYEAQ. The CDR3 extends over 16 amino acids.

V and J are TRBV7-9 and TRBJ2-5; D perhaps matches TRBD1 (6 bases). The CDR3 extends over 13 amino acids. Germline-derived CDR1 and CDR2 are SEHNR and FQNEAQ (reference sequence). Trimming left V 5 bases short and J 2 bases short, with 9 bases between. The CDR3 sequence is CASSADRQETQYF. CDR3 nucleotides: TGTGCCAGCAGCGCGGACAGACAAGAGACCCAGTACTTC. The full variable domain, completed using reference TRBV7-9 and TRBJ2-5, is DTGVSQNPRHKITKRGQNVTFRCDPISEHNRLYWYRQTLGQGPEFLTYFQNEAQLEKSRLLSDRFSAERPKGSFSTLEIQRTEQGDSAMYLCASSADRQETQYFGPGTRLLVL.

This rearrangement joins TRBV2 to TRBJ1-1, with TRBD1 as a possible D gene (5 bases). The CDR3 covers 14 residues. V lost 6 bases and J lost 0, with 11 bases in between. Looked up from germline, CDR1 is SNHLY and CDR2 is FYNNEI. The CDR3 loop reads CASSPGRMNTEAFF. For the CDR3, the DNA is TGTGCCAGCAGCCCAGGGAGGATGAACACTGAAGCTTTCTTT.

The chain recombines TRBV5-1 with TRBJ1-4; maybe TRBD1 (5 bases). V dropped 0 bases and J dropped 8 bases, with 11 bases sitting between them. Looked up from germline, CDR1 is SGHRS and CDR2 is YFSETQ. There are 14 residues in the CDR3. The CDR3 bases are TGCGCCAGCAGCTTGGGGGCTGCAGGGGAAAAACTGTTTTTT. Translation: CASSLGAAGEKLFF.

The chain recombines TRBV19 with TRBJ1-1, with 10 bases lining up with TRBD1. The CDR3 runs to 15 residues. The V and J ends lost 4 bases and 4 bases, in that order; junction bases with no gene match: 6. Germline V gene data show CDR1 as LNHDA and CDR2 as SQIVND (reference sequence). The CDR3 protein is CASSTGQGGSTEAFF. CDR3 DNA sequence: TGTGCCAGTAGTACCGGACAGGGGGGGAGCACTGAAGCTTTCTTT. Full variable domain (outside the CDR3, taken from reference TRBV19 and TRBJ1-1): DGGITQSPKYLFRKEGQNVTLSCEQNLNHDAMYWYRQDPGQGLRLIYYSQIVNDFQKGDIAEGYSVSREKKESFPLTVTSAQKNPTAFYLCASSTGQGGSTEAFFGQGTRLTVV.

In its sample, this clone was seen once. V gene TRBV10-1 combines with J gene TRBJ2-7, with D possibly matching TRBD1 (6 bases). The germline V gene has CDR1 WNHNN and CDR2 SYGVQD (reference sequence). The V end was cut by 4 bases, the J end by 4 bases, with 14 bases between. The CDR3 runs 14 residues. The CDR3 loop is CASSGNRDTYEQYF. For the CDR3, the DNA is TGCGCCAGCAGTGGGAACAGGGATACGTACGAGCAGTACTTC.

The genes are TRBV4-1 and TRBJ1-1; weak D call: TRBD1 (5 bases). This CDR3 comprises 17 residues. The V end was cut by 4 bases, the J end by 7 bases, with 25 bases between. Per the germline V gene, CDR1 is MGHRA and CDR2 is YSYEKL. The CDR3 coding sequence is TGCGCCAGCAGCCGCACATTGGAGGGGCATGGGGGTGGTGAAGCTTTCTTT. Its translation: CASSRTLEGHGGGEAFF.